Below, 14 T cell receptor beta chains from the same sample are listed, as sequenced in a study of shared clonotypes between healthy human individuals (TCRdb year 2020). The library was prepared using the immunoSEQ multiplex PCR assay. Imported from immuneACCESS, the table was reduced by TCRdb to in-frame sequences with V and J called. These copies leave out some clones; in studies compared against another copy, an unresolved V gene accounts for under half, and the cause of the remainder is not known. Here the sample has roughly 520,000 clones; about 96% occur a single time. The ten largest clones capture 0.055% to 0.075% of the sample. The sample taken for sequencing was naive CD4+ T cells sorted from blood. The cell subset or site label of this sample denotes: CD45RA+ positively selected. These receptors all come from a woman aged 25 to 39 in good health.

This clone was seen more than once but under ten times. This rearrangement joins TRBV7-9 to TRBJ2-7; D might be TRBD1 (5 bases). Germline V gene sequence: CDR1 SEHNR, CDR2 FQNEAQ (reference sequence). This CDR3 comprises 11 residues. V was trimmed by 3 bases and J by 6 bases, leaving 6 bases between them. The CDR3 protein is CASSLGLEQYF. CDR3 sequence (DNA): TGTGCCAGCAGCTTGGGGCTCGAGCAGTACTTC. Filled out from reference TRBV7-9 and TRBJ2-7, the complete variable domain reads DTGVSQNPRHKITKRGQNVTFRCDPISEHNRLYWYRQTLGQGPEFLTYFQNEAQLEKSRLLSDRFSAERPKGSFSTLEIQRTEQGDSAMYLCASSLGLEQYFGPGTRLTVT.

The gene calls are TRBV6-1 and TRBJ1-1; D possibly corresponds to TRBD1 (5 bases). The CDR3 consists of 13 residues. Trimming left V 8 bases short and J 0 bases short, with 10 bases between. Germline V lookup: CDR1 MNHNS, CDR2 SASEGT. CDR3 in amino acids: CASSWGMNTEAFF. CDR3 DNA sequence: TGTGCCAGCTCTTGGGGGATGAACACTGAAGCTTTCTTT.

The chain links TRBV6-5 to TRBJ2-5; D gene unclear. Gene TRBJ2-7 matches the end of the DNA better, so the J call may be wrong. Germline V lookup: CDR1 MNHEY, CDR2 SVGAGI. This CDR3 contains 15 residues. As DNA, the CDR3 is TGTGCCAGCAGTTACTCGTACCGTCACTCCTACGAGCAGTACTTC. Its translation is CASSYSYRHSYEQYF.

The rearrangement uses TRBV18 and TRBJ1-5, with D unresolved. CDR3 length: 17 amino acids. V dropped 3 bases and J dropped 0 bases, with 15 bases sitting between them. Germline assignment: CDR1 KGHSH and CDR2 LQKENI. CDR3 DNA: TGTGCCAGCTCACCGGACCCCGCTTCCTATAGCAATCAGCCCCAGCATTTT. Its protein is CASSPDPASYSNQPQHF. Supplemented by reference TRBV18 and TRBJ1-5, the full variable domain reads NAGVMQNPRHLVRRRGQEARLRCSPMKGHSHVYWYRQLPEEGLKFMVYLQKENIIDESGMPKERFSAEFPKEGPSILRIQQVVRGDSAAYFCASSPDPASYSNQPQHFGDGTRLSIL.

The J gene is TRBJ1-1, the V gene TRBV6-5; D not certain. The CDR3 is 13 residues long. Per the germline V gene, CDR1 is MNHEY and CDR2 is SVGAGI. Trimming took off 7 bases at V and 9 bases at J, with 18 bases between the two ends. The DNA for the CDR3 is TGTGCCAGCACTAAGCGTAAGGAGATGAAAGCTTTCTTT. Amino acid sequence: CASTKRKEMKAFF.

The chain links TRBV25-1 to TRBJ2-3; TRBD2 might be the D (5 bases). Germline CDR1 reads MGHDK; CDR2 reads SYGVNS. V was pared by 4 bases and J by 2 bases, with 10 bases between. The CDR3 has 14 amino acids. As DNA, the CDR3 is TGTGCCAGCAGTGTCTGGAGGAACACAGATACGCAGTATTTT. It is translated as CASSVWRNTDTQYF. The full variable domain, rest sourced from reference TRBV25-1 and TRBJ2-3, is EADIYQTPRYLVIGTGKKITLECSQTMGHDKMYWYQQDPGMELHLIHYSYGVNSTEKGDLSSESTVSRIRTEHFPLTLESARPSHTSQYLCASSVWRNTDTQYFGPGTRLTVL.

The chain has TRBV7-9 and TRBJ1-5; TRBD1 might be the D (5 bases). CDR3 length: 13 amino acids. V shed 4 bases and J shed 9 bases, with 13 bases lying between them. Looked up from germline, CDR1 is SEHNR and CDR2 is FQNEAQ (reference sequence). CDR3 region: CASSSDQGLPQHF. In nucleotides, the CDR3 is TGTGCCAGCAGCTCAGACCAGGGATTGCCCCAGCATTTT.

V gene TRBV27 combines with J gene TRBJ2-3; no clear D gene. The CDR3 extends over 16 amino acids. V lost 6 bases, J lost 4 bases, and 20 bases lay in between. Germline V CDR1 and CDR2: MNHEY, SMNVEV (reference sequence). CDR3 in amino acids: CASSPAGAKPPDTQYF. In DNA form, the CDR3 reads TGTGCCAGCAGCCCGGCCGGCGCCAAACCCCCAGATACGCAGTATTTT.

The J gene is TRBJ1-1, the V gene TRBV28; TRBD1 matches 7 bases. Trimming removed 5 bases from V and 1 base from J; junction bases left unmatched: 10. The CDR3 is 16 amino acids. The germline gives CDR1 MDHEN, CDR2 SYDVKM. The CDR3 here is CASSPLWTGKNTEAFF. The CDR3 nucleotides are TGTGCCAGCAGTCCTCTGTGGACAGGAAAGAACACTGAAGCTTTCTTT.

The rearrangement joins TRBV9 to TRBJ2-7; the D gene is possibly TRBD1 (9 bases). Between the trimmed V and J ends, which lost 0 bases and 1 base, there was a span of 23 bases. The germline gives CDR1 SGDLS, CDR2 YYNGEE. CDR3 length equals 19 residues. The CDR3 region is CASSVGWDRAGRGSYEQYF. CDR3 nucleotide sequence: TGTGCCAGCAGCGTAGGCTGGGACAGGGCCGGGAGGGGATCCTACGAGCAGTACTTC.

This clone appeared once. The chain combines TRBV5-4 with TRBJ2-7; TRBD2 agrees at 9 bases. The CDR3 sequence is 17 residues long. J lost 5 bases, V lost 2 bases, and 14 bases had no gene match. Germline V CDR1 and CDR2: SGHNT, YYREEE (reference sequence). The CDR3 loop reads CASSFLDGLAGSHEQYF. For the CDR3, the DNA is TGTGCCAGCAGCTTCCTCGATGGGCTAGCGGGGTCCCACGAGCAGTACTTC. Combining the CDR3 with reference TRBV5-4 and TRBJ2-7 gives the whole variable domain ETGVTQSPTHLIKTRGQQVTLRCSSQSGHNTVSWYQQALGQGPQFIFQYYREEENGRGNFPPRFSGLQFPNYSSELNVNALELDDSALYLCASSFLDGLAGSHEQYFGPGTRLTVT.

The rearrangement joins TRBV28 to TRBJ2-5; 7 nucleotides agree with TRBD2. The last part of the DNA fits TRBJ2-7 better; the J call may be wrong. The CDR3 is made up of 16 amino acids. Per the germline V gene, CDR1 is MDHEN and CDR2 is SYDVKM. CDR3 residues: CASSLSGAGLTYEQYF. The CDR3 bases are TGTGCCAGCAGTTTAAGCGGAGCGGGACTCACCTACGAGCAGTACTTC.

The V gene is TRBV5-1, the J gene TRBJ1-2; D uncertain. Trimming took 1 base from V and 4 from J, leaving 17 bases between them. The germline V gene has CDR1 SGHRS and CDR2 YFSETQ. CDR3 length equals 16 residues. CDR3 sequence: CASSLNRDVVGYGYTF. The CDR3 nucleotides read TGCGCCAGCAGCTTGAACAGAGACGTAGTGGGCTATGGCTACACCTTC.

This rearrangement joins TRBV5-1 to TRBJ2-6, with D hard to call. There are 14 residues in the CDR3. V was cut by 4 bases and J by 3 bases, with 8 bases left in between. Germline assignment: CDR1 SGHRS and CDR2 YFSETQ. CDR3 protein: CASSRNNGANVLTF. Here the CDR3 DNA reads TGCGCCAGCAGCCGCAACAATGGGGCCAACGTCCTGACTTTC.